These 21 T cell receptor beta chains came from one sample sequenced in a study of PD-L1 blockade in urothelial cancer. Regarding time point: pretreatment peripheral blood. The data were produced by immunoSEQ multiplex PCR, yet TCRdb's version contains in-frame clones alone and is incomplete. The data show approximately 48,000 clones, roughly 89% seen once. The sequenced sample was PBMCs, obtained around atezolizumab (anti-PD-L1) treatment. These receptors originate from an older woman with urothelial cancer.

The chain links TRBV5-1 to TRBJ1-1; D is ambiguous. Per germline, CDR1 SGHRS and CDR2 YFSETQ. The CDR3 sequence is 12 residues long. The germline V and J ends were trimmed by 2 bases and 6 bases, with 8 bases remaining between them. CDR3 sequence: CASSLPGAEAFF. The CDR3 DNA sequence: TGCGCCAGCAGCTTACCGGGAGCTGAAGCTTTCTTT.

This chain links TRBV7-2 with TRBJ2-3; unclear D gene. Trimming cost V 5 bases and J 4 bases, with 13 bases left between them. The germline V gene has CDR1 SGHTA and CDR2 FQGNSA. This CDR3 is built from 14 residues. CDR3 DNA: TGTGCCAGCAGCCGTGAATGGGCCGCAGATACGCAGTATTTT. Translating it yields CASSREWAADTQYF. Full variable domain (remainder filled in from reference TRBV7-2 and TRBJ2-3): GAGVSQSPSNKVTEKGKDVELRCDPISGHTALYWYRQSLGQGLEFLIYFQGNSAPDKSGLPSDRFSAERTGGSVSTLTIQRTQQEDSAVYLCASSREWAADTQYFGPGTRLTVL.

This sequence joins TRBV19 and TRBJ2-7; TRBD1 might be the D (5 bases). V lost 3 bases, J lost 2 bases, and 14 bases lay in between. The CDR3 has 15 residues. Germline loops: CDR1 LNHDA, CDR2 SQIVND (reference sequence). DNA of the CDR3: TGTGCCAGTAGTATGGGGCCACCAGGAGCCTACGAGCAGTACTTC. Encoded protein: CASSMGPPGAYEQYF.

The rearrangement links TRBV5-6 to TRBJ2-1; no firm D call. Deletions cut 0 bases from V and 13 bases from J, with 11 bases between. This CDR3 region has 12 residues. Germline-derived CDR1 and CDR2 are SGHDT and YYEEEE. The CDR3 DNA reads as TGTGCCAGCAGCTTGGTTTCCGGTGAACAGTTCTTC. This sequence encodes CASSLVSGEQFF. The complete variable domain, with remaining parts taken from reference TRBV5-6 and TRBJ2-1, reads DAGVTQSPTHLIKTRGQQVTLRCSPKSGHDTVSWYQQALGQGPQFIFQYYEEEERQRGNFPDRFSGHQFPNYSSELNVNALLLGDSALYLCASSLVSGEQFFGPGTRLTVL.

The rearrangement joins TRBV10-3 to TRBJ2-1; D not certain. CDR3 length: 12 residues. Germline V CDR1 and CDR2: ENHRY, SYGVKD. Deletions cut 3 bases from V and 9 bases from J, with 9 bases between. CDR3 in amino acids: CAISELVGEQFF. For the CDR3, the DNA is TGTGCCATCAGTGAATTAGTTGGTGAGCAGTTCTTC.

The chain uses TRBV15 and TRBJ2-1; 10 nucleotides line up with TRBD1. This CDR3 has 14 residues. The germline gives CDR1 LNHNV, CDR2 YYDKDF (reference sequence). V was clipped by 6 bases and J by 7 bases; unmatched bases: 6. CDR3: CATRRQGAPNEQFF. CDR3 sequence (DNA): TGTGCCACCAGGCGACAGGGGGCGCCTAATGAGCAGTTCTTC.

The chain couples TRBV18 to TRBJ2-7, with TRBD2 matching 7 bases. The CDR3 consists of 15 residues. The V gene end was trimmed by 6 bases and the J gene end by 5 bases; junction bases not matched to a gene: 13. The germline gives CDR1 KGHSH, CDR2 LQKENI. CDR3 region: CASSSRGSGYNEQYF. CDR3 nucleotide sequence: TGTGCCAGCTCCTCGCGGGGGTCCGGGTACAACGAGCAGTACTTC.

V gene TRBV6-5 combines with J gene TRBJ2-5, with TRBD1 matching over 10 bases. Losses at the gene ends were 2 bases for V and 5 bases for J; bases not matched to a gene: 8. Germline CDR1 reads MNHEY; CDR2 reads SVGAGI. The CDR3 is 16 amino acids. As DNA, the CDR3 is TGTGCCAGCAGTTACAGCCCGACAGGGGGCCGGGAGACCCAGTACTTC. Its protein product is CASSYSPTGGRETQYF.

V is TRBV7-2 and J is TRBJ2-6, with TRBD2 identical over 8 bases. There are 17 residues in the CDR3. V shed 5 bases and J 4 bases; nucleotides not matched to a gene: 10. Germline V gene sequence: CDR1 SGHTA, CDR2 FQGNSA. Here the CDR3 reads CASSPHSGGQGANVLTF. CDR3 nucleotide sequence: TGTGCCAGCAGCCCCCATTCGGGGGGGCAGGGGGCCAACGTCCTGACTTTC. The full variable domain, rest sourced from reference TRBV7-2 and TRBJ2-6, is GAGVSQSPSNKVTEKGKDVELRCDPISGHTALYWYRQSLGQGLEFLIYFQGNSAPDKSGLPSDRFSAERTGGSVSTLTIQRTQQEDSAVYLCASSPHSGGQGANVLTFGAGSRLTVL.

The chain is built from TRBV5-1 and TRBJ2-1; 8 bases are a match to TRBD2. CDR1 is SGHRS and CDR2 is YFSETQ in the germline V gene. Trimming took 2 bases from V and 6 from J; bases not matched to a gene: 10. The CDR3 covers 16 residues. DNA of the CDR3: TGCGCCAGCAGCTTAGAAACGGGACTAGGTATCAATGAGCAGTTCTTC. Residues: CASSLETGLGINEQFF. The full variable domain, with the rest looked up from reference TRBV5-1 and TRBJ2-1, is KAGVTQTPRYLIKTRGQQVTLSCSPISGHRSVSWYQQTPGQGLQFLFEYFSETQRNKGNFPGRFSGRQFSNSRSEMNVSTLELGDSALYLCASSLETGLGINEQFFGPGTRLTVL.

The V and J genes are TRBV5-4 and TRBJ2-3, with D perhaps matching TRBD2 (5 bases). The germline V and J ends were trimmed by 4 bases and 1 base, with 25 bases remaining between them. The germline gives CDR1 SGHNT, CDR2 YYREEE (reference sequence). The CDR3 consists of 19 residues. The chain's CDR3 is CASSPGWGAAGVGTDTQYF. Here the CDR3 DNA reads TGTGCCAGCAGCCCGGGATGGGGAGCAGCTGGTGTAGGCACAGATACGCAGTATTTT.

This chain uses TRBV5-6 with TRBJ1-4; D is uncertain. V lost 4 bases and J lost 7, with 17 bases in between. The CDR3 extends over 15 amino acids. The germline CDR1 and CDR2 sequences are SGHDT and YYEEEE. The CDR3 DNA reads TGTGCCAGCAGCGCCTGGCAGCGCCTGGCTGAAAAACTGTTTTTT. Protein sequence: CASSAWQRLAEKLFF. Supplemented by reference TRBV5-6 and TRBJ1-4, the full variable domain reads DAGVTQSPTHLIKTRGQQVTLRCSPKSGHDTVSWYQQALGQGPQFIFQYYEEEERQRGNFPDRFSGHQFPNYSSELNVNALLLGDSALYLCASSAWQRLAEKLFFGSGTQLSVL.

In nucleotides, the CDR3 is TGTGCCAGCAGCCGTGGACTAGCCACAGATACGCAGTATTTT. Translated: CASSRGLATDTQYF. This chain joins TRBV5-4 and TRBJ2-3; the match to TRBD2 covers 8 bases. The CDR3 is 14 residues long. V gave up 4 bases and J gave up 2 bases; unmatched junction bases: 3. Germline V gives CDR1 SGHNT, CDR2 YYREEE (reference sequence).

The V gene is TRBV18, the J gene TRBJ2-4; D gene unclear. From germline, CDR1 is KGHSH and CDR2 LQKENI. Trimming cost V 2 bases and J 1 base, with 6 bases left between them. The CDR3 length is 14 residues. The CDR3 region has the DNA TGTGCCAGCTCACCAGGCAGGGCCAAAAACATTCAGTACTTC. Encoded protein: CASSPGRAKNIQYF. The full variable domain, rest sourced from reference TRBV18 and TRBJ2-4, is NAGVMQNPRHLVRRRGQEARLRCSPMKGHSHVYWYRQLPEEGLKFMVYLQKENIIDESGMPKERFSAEFPKEGPSILRIQQVVRGDSAAYFCASSPGRAKNIQYFGAGTRLSVL.

The DNA for the CDR3 is TGTGCCAGCAGCCGGGGGACAGGGGCTAGCGATGAGCAGTTCTTC. Translating it yields CASSRGTGASDEQFF. The gene calls are TRBV5-4 and TRBJ2-1; 10 bases agree with TRBD1. CDR3 length: 15 residues. V gave up 4 bases and J gave up 8 bases; unmatched junction bases: 9. The V gene's germline CDR1 is SGHNT and CDR2 YYREEE (reference sequence).

CDR3 DNA: TGTGCCACCAGTAGGGGTGTGAACACTGAAGCTTTCTTT. It yields the protein CATSRGVNTEAFF. The chain couples TRBV9 to TRBJ1-1; tentative D call: TRBD1 (5 bases). V gave up 9 bases and J gave up 0 bases, with 12 bases separating them. From germline, CDR1 is SGDLS and CDR2 YYNGEE. The CDR3 sequence is 13 residues long. The variable domain in full, completed from reference TRBV9 and TRBJ1-1, reads DSGVTQTPKHLITATGQRVTLRCSPRSGDLSVYWYQQSLDQGLQFLIQYYNGEERAKGNILERFSAQQFPDLHSELNLSSLELGDSALYFCATSRGVNTEAFFGQGTRLTVV.

The V and J genes are TRBV7-2 and TRBJ1-2, with D possibly being TRBD1 (5 bases). V was cut by 5 bases and J by 3 bases, with 13 bases left in between. CDR1 and CDR2 from the germline V gene are SGHTA and FQGNSA. CDR3 size: 14 residues. The CDR3: CASSLQGRHYGYTF. DNA for the CDR3: TGTGCCAGCAGCCTCCAGGGAAGGCACTATGGCTACACCTTC.

The chain uses TRBV4-3 and TRBJ2-4; tentatively, D is TRBD1 (5 bases). CDR3 length equals 16 residues. From germline, CDR1 is LGHNA and CDR2 YSLEER. V was trimmed by 0 bases and J by 1 base, leaving 10 bases between them. The CDR3 here is CASSQESNRAKNIQYF. CDR3 in DNA: TGCGCCAGCAGCCAAGAATCAAACAGGGCCAAAAACATTCAGTACTTC.

The chain employs TRBV23-1 and TRBJ1-5; TRBD1 is a possible D gene (5 bases). TRBV23-1 is noted as an ORF with a role that remains uncertain. This CDR3 is 17 amino acids long. Trimming took off 5 bases at V and 0 bases at J, with 17 bases between the two ends. CDR3 residues: CASSSNDSQYSNQPQHF. Here the CDR3 DNA reads TGCGCCAGCAGTAGCAACGACAGCCAGTATAGCAATCAGCCCCAGCATTTT.

The chain combines TRBV7-2 with TRBJ1-1; D call uncertain. V was pared by 5 bases and J by 2 bases, with 12 bases between. CDR3 size: 14 residues. Germline CDR1 SGHTA, CDR2 FQGNSA. The CDR3 DNA sequence: TGTGCCAGCAGCCTGACGACAAGTAACACTGAAGCTTTCTTT. It yields the protein CASSLTTSNTEAFF.

This clone has more than one count but fewer than ten. The V and J genes are TRBV7-9 and TRBJ1-2; the D gene is possibly TRBD1 (5 bases). Per germline, CDR1 SEHNR and CDR2 FQNEAQ (reference sequence). Trimming pared 7 bases from V and 4 bases from J, leaving 16 bases between. This CDR3 spans 14 amino acids. The DNA for the CDR3 is TGTGCCAGCACCCTGACGGGGGGGACCTATGGCTACACCTTC. Encoded protein: CASTLTGGTYGYTF.